One and the same sample provided the 10 T cell receptor beta chains below, sequenced in a study of human T cells and chemical hapten exposure. Via MiXCR, TCRdb re-called the RACE reads, giving one row per CDR3 protein. The sample shows about 73,000 distinct CDR3 sequences, roughly 8.5% of them seen only once. Indicated time point: patch test 2, 6 weeks after DPC sensitization. Treatment described: therapeutic diphenylcyclopropenone sensitization with weekly scalp DPC. The sample in question was whole blood, obtained in connection with sensitization to the hapten diphenylcyclopropenone (DPC). The source of these receptors is a woman aged 45-59 years with alopecia areata. Some clones in this sample may be carry-over from other donors' samples.

The chain couples TRBV7-2 to TRBJ2-3, with 11 bases identical to TRBD2. The CDR3 is 15 residues long. V shed 6 bases and J 4 bases; nucleotides not matched to a gene: 6. From germline, CDR1 is SGHTA and CDR2 FQGNSA. The CDR3 here is CASRFSSGGSDTQYF. Written as DNA, the CDR3 is TGTGCCAGCAGGTTCTCTAGCGGGGGGTCAGATACGCAGTATTTT.

The chain carries TRBV6-5 and TRBJ2-1; perhaps TRBD2 as D (6 bases). V lost 6 bases and J 7 bases, leaving 19 bases between the germline ends. This CDR3 has 15 residues. Germline V gives CDR1 MNHEY, CDR2 SVGAGI. CDR3: CASRDAGFAGNEQFF. In DNA, the CDR3 is TGTGCCAGCAGGGACGCAGGGTTCGCGGGGAATGAGCAGTTCTTC.

This clonotype appeared a few times. The V and J genes are TRBV24-1 and TRBJ2-2; 10 nucleotides match TRBD2. Unmatched junction bases numbered 4, after V lost 8 bases and J lost 5 bases. The germline CDR1 and CDR2 sequences are KGHDR and SFDVKD. The CDR3 totals 14 residues. The CDR3 protein is CATTSGRGTGELFF. The CDR3 DNA is TGTGCCACCACTAGCGGGAGAGGTACCGGGGAGCTGTTTTTT.

This chain links TRBV5-4 with TRBJ2-5; D perhaps matches TRBD1 (5 bases). Trimming removed 1 base from V and 4 bases from J, with 11 bases in between. There are 14 residues in the CDR3. Germline values: CDR1 SGHNT, CDR2 YYREEE (reference sequence). The CDR3 DNA sequence: TGTGCCAGCAGCTTGAAAGGGGCCCCAGAGACCCAGTACTTC. The encoded protein is CASSLKGAPETQYF.

J is TRBJ2-7 and V is TRBV20-1; D may be TRBD2 (5 bases). The CDR3 loop spans 15 amino acids. Trimming cost V 0 bases and J 7 bases, with 19 bases left between them. CDR1 and CDR2 from the germline V gene are DFQATT and SNEGSKA (reference sequence). As DNA, the CDR3 is TGCAGTGCTAGAGATGAGGCTAGCTTCAAGGGAGAGCAGTACTTC. Residues: CSARDEASFKGEQYF.

The chain recombines TRBV6-5 with TRBJ1-1; 8 bases fit TRBD1. The CDR3 sequence is 14 residues long. V lost 0 bases to trimming and J lost 5 bases; unmatched junction nucleotides: 2. The V gene's germline CDR1 is MNHEY and CDR2 SVGAGI. CDR3 in amino acids: CASSYSRGRTEAFF. The CDR3 DNA reads TGTGCCAGCAGTTACTCCAGGGGGCGAACTGAAGCTTTCTTT.

Ten or more counts support this clonotype. The chain employs TRBV7-2 and TRBJ1-6, with 7 positions matching TRBD1. The CDR3 consists of 15 residues. Losses at the gene ends were 3 bases for V and 6 bases for J; bases not matched to a gene: 5. The germline V gene encodes CDR1 SGHTA and CDR2 FQGNSA. The CDR3 sequence is CASSFAQGGNSPLHF. The CDR3 bases are TGTGCCAGCAGCTTCGCTCAGGGGGGTAATTCACCCCTCCACTTT.

This chain joins TRBV5-1 and TRBJ2-3; unclear D gene. CDR1 is SGHRS, CDR2 YFSETQ, per germline. The CDR3 is 14 amino acids. Trimming stripped 7 bases from V and 1 base from J, with 13 bases between. This chain's CDR3 is CASGTDGRTDTQYF. In nucleotides, the CDR3 is TGCGCCAGCGGAACAGATGGTCGCACAGATACGCAGTATTTT.

This clonotype has more than one count but fewer than ten. This chain links TRBV11-2 with TRBJ2-5; TRBD2 matches 7 bases. The ends lost 7 bases at V and 2 bases at J; junction bases unmatched: 16. Germline CDR1 is SGHAT and CDR2 is FQNNGV. This CDR3 is built from 17 residues. This CDR3 reads CASTVRGAGVAQETQYF. CDR3 nucleotide sequence: TGTGCCAGCACCGTGCGCGGGGCGGGGGTGGCTCAAGAGACCCAGTACTTC.

The chain combines TRBV29-1 with TRBJ2-7, with D maybe TRBD1 (6 bases). V dropped 3 bases and J dropped 6 bases, with 18 bases sitting between them. CDR1 and CDR2 from the germline V gene are SQVTM and ANQGSEA. CDR3 length equals 14 residues. CDR3 DNA sequence: TGCAGCGTTGAGACGTCAGGGGCTAGGGGCGAGCAGTACTTC. Amino acid sequence: CSVETSGARGEQYF.